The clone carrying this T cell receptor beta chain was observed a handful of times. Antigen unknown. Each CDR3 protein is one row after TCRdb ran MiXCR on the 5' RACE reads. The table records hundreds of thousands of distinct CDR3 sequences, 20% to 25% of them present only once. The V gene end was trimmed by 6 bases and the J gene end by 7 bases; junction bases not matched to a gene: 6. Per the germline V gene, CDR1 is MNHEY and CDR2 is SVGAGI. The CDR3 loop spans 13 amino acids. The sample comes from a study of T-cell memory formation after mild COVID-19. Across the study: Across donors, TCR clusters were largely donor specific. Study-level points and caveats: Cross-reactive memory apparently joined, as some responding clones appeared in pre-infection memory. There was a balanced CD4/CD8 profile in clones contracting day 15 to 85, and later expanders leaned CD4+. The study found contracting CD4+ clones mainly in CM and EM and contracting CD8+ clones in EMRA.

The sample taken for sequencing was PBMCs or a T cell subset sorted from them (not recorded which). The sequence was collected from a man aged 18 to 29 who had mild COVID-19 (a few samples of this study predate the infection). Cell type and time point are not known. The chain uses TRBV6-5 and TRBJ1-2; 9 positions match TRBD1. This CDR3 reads CASRTGTGSGYTF. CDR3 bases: TGTGCCAGCAGGACCGGGACAGGGAGTGGCTACACCTTC.